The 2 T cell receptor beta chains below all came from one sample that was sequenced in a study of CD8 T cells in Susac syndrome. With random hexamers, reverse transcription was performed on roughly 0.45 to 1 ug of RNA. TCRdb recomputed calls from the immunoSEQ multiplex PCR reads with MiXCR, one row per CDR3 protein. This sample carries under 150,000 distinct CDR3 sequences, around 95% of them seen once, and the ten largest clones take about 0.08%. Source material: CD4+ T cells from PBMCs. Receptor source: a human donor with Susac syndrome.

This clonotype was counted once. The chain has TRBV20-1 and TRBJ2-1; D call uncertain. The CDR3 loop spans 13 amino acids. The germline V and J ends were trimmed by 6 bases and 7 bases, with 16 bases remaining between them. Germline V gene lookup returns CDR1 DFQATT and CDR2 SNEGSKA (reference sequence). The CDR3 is CSAPDRFQNEQFF. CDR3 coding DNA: TGCAGTGCCCCGGACCGCTTCCAGAATGAGCAGTTCTTC.

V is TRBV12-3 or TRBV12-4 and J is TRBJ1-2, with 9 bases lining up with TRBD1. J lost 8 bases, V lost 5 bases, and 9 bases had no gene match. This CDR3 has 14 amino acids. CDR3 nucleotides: TGTGCCAGCAGTCCCAACAGGGGGCCGGGGGGCTACACCTTC. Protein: CASSPNRGPGGYTF.